The present TCR beta chain was sequenced within a study of OX40 agonist ivuxolimab in advanced cancers. Study in general: People in dose escalation had one of these cancers: hepatocellular carcinoma, melanoma, renal cell or head and neck cancer.

A word on this clone: Its antigen is not identified.

The study, taken as a whole, reports: Expanded clones were, on average, more numerous among CD8+ T cells than CD4+. By week 6 at 0.1 to 3.0 mg/kg, blood CD4+ and CD8+ T cells had expanded clonally.

Generated by immunoSEQ multiplex PCR, the TCRdb table keeps only in-frame clones and is missing some. This table holds tens of thousands of clones, approximately 80% found once. This CDR3 spans 11 amino acids. CDR1 DFQATT and CDR2 SNEGSKA come from the germline V gene (reference sequence). V was pared by 7 bases and J by 0 bases, with 6 bases between. Sequenced material: CD4+ or CD8+ T cells sorted from blood, taken in a trial of the OX40 agonist ivuxolimab. This chain uses TRBV20-1 with TRBJ1-1, with D unclear. This receptor was identified in an adult with an advanced solid tumor such as melanoma, head and neck, liver or kidney cancer. The CDR3 DNA reads as TGCAGTGGCTACATGAACACTGAAGCTTTCTTT. Its protein product is CSGYMNTEAFF.